This T cell receptor (beta chain) was recorded in a study of T cell repertoires in cytomegalovirus infection. On the study more broadly: Selection of CMV epitopes for the study included recently identified HLA-C-restricted and well-studied HLA-B-restricted ones. Public TCR beta signatures indicated both CMV infection and matching HLA type.

V was clipped by 8 bases and J by 6 bases, with 11 bases between them. Germline-derived CDR1 and CDR2 are MNHEY and SMNVEV (reference sequence). CDR3 size: 12 residues. TCRdb re-derived calls from the reads in MiXCR, one entry per CDR3 protein. The profile covers about 330,000 distinct CDR3 sequences, with approximately 30% appearing a single time and roughly 14% taken by the ten largest. In the case of this clonotype: Its specificity is unknown.

Whole-study findings and limits: People with CMV and the relevant HLA were identified by cumulative public TCR beta family frequency. What dominated the ex vivo response were HLA-C-restricted CMV-specific TCR beta clonotypes.

The source of this sequence is a human donor in good health (CMV status not recorded). Some clones in this sample may be carry-over from other donors' samples. The V gene is TRBV27, the J gene TRBJ1-5, with D perhaps TRBD1 (5 bases). The specimen comprised cultured PBMCs, sampled from culture after CMV antigen stimulation. CDR3 protein: CASGRGVQPQHF. The CDR3 bases are TGTGCCAGCGGAAGAGGGGTTCAGCCCCAGCATTTT.